This is a list of T cell receptor beta chains from one sample in a study of T cell changes during pregnancy in multiple sclerosis. The table came from immunoSEQ multiplex PCR; TCRdb's copy has only in-frame clones and leaves some out. The table lists fewer than 70,000 clones, 92% of them singletons. The material was peripheral blood, obtained in the second trimester of pregnancy. The receptors come from a female donor in good health, enrolled as a control in a pregnancy study. Both conserved end residues are part of each CDR3. The D gene is left open where the match is weak. Only some rows state a clone size, as once, few, many or a class for expanded clones.

v_gene	len	abundance	j_gene	d_gene	CDR3nt	CDR3aa
TRBV6-5	13	-	TRBJ2-7	TRBD1	TGTGCCAGTGGAGGACAGGGGGCCCACGAGCAGTACTTC	CASGGQGAHEQYF
TRBV7-9	15	-	TRBJ2-5	-	TGTGCCAGCAGCGCCGCCCCCGACACTGAAGAGACCCAGTACTTC	CASSAAPDTEETQYF
TRBV9	13	few	TRBJ1-1	-	TGTGCCAGCAGCGAGGGGGTGAACACTGAAGCTTTCTTT	CASSEGVNTEAFF
TRBV29-1	14	-	TRBJ2-5	TRBD2	TGCAGCGTACCAACTAGCGGAGGAGAGGAGACCCAGTACTTC	CSVPTSGGEETQYF
TRBV27	15	-	TRBJ1-2	-	TGTGCCAGCCGAAGGGGGGGCACTGGCGCCTATGGCTACACCTTC	CASRRGGTGAYGYTF
TRBV7-2	15	-	TRBJ1-5	-	TGTGCCAGCAGCCTGGGGGCCGGGTCACATCAGCCCCAGCATTTT	CASSLGAGSHQPQHF
TRBV4-1	12	-	TRBJ2-6	-	TGCGCCAGCAGCCAAATTAATAACGTCCTGACTTTC	CASSQINNVLTF
TRBV14	14	few	TRBJ2-1	TRBD2	TGTGCCAGCACCAGGGGACTAGGCTACAATGAGCAGTTCTTC	CASTRGLGYNEQFF
TRBV27	13	-	TRBJ2-5	-	TGTGCCAGCAGTCCCAGGGTGCGGGAGACCCAGTACTTC	CASSPRVRETQYF
TRBV28	14	-	TRBJ2-1	TRBD2	TGTGCCATCGGAGCTAGCGGGAGAGTGAATGAGCAGTTCTTC	CAIGASGRVNEQFF
TRBV27	13	-	TRBJ1-2	-	TGTGCCACCTCACAGGACCCGAACTATGGCTACACCTTC	CATSQDPNYGYTF
TRBV5-4	15	-	TRBJ2-5	TRBD2	TGTGCCAGCAGCTTGGGAGGACTAGCGGGGGAGACCCAGTACTTC	CASSLGGLAGETQYF
TRBV4-1	17	once	TRBJ2-3	-	TGCGCCAGCAGCCGCGGAGCCCTACGTATCCTCACAGATACGCAGTATTTT	CASSRGALRILTDTQYF
TRBV18	14	-	TRBJ1-1	-	TGTGCCAGCTCGTCAACACAGACGAACACTGAAGCTTTCTTT	CASSSTQTNTEAFF
TRBV16	13	-	TRBJ2-2	-	TGTGCCAGCAGCCAATTGCGTGGCGGGGAGCTGTTTTTT	CASSQLRGGELFF
TRBV11-2	17	-	TRBJ2-7	TRBD1	TGTGCCAGCAGCCTGGGGACAGGGGGCCTGAGCTCCTACGAGCAGTACTTC	CASSLGTGGLSSYEQYF
TRBV18	15	-	TRBJ1-1	TRBD1	TGTGCCAGCTCGGACAGGGTTGGGGAAAACACTGAAGCTTTCTTT	CASSDRVGENTEAFF
TRBV2	12	once	TRBJ2-7	-	TGTGCCAGTTCTAGGGGGGGGAACGAGCAGTACTTC	CASSRGGNEQYF
TRBV27	16	-	TRBJ2-2	-	TGTGCCAGCAGTTTAGACAGGACCCACAACACCGGGGAGCTGTTTTTT	CASSLDRTHNTGELFF
TRBV2	17	-	TRBJ1-5	TRBD1	TGTGCCAGCAGTGTGACAGGGGGCTTGGGGGGCAATCAGCCCCAGCATTTT	CASSVTGGLGGNQPQHF
TRBV4-1	14	-	TRBJ2-7	-	TGCGCCAGCAGCCCAACAGGGTCCACCTACGAGCAGTACTTC	CASSPTGSTYEQYF
TRBV4-1	14	-	TRBJ2-2	TRBD2	TGCGCCAGCAGAGGACTAGCGGGTTCCCGACAGCTGTTTTTT	CASRGLAGSRQLFF
TRBV5-1	16	-	TRBJ2-5	TRBD2	TGCGCCAGCAGCGAGGCCCCGGGGGGGGCCGGAGAGACCCAGTACTTC	CASSEAPGGAGETQYF
TRBV28	15	-	TRBJ1-5	TRBD1	TGTGCCAGCAGTTTACTACAGGGGATCGGTCAGCCCCAGCATTTT	CASSLLQGIGQPQHF
TRBV27	17	-	TRBJ1-2	-	TGTGCCAGCAGTTTCCTGGCAGGGTTGAGACGCAACTATGGCTACACCTTC	CASSFLAGLRRNYGYTF